The sequence of this T cell receptor beta chain was determined in a study of response to subunit inactivated influenza vaccine. CDR1 and CDR2 from the germline V gene are DFQATT and SNEGSKA (reference sequence). Unmatched junction bases numbered 12, after V lost 8 bases and J lost 7 bases. CDR3 length equals 16 residues. Each CDR3 protein gets one entry after TCRdb re-called the RT-PCR reads with MiXCR. The table shows a few hundred thousand distinct CDR3 sequences, with roughly 7.6% occurring only once. Sequenced here: PBMCs from blood, sampled around 2 years after vaccination. V is TRBV20-1 and J is TRBJ2-2, with 14 nucleotides matching TRBD2. This sequence was found in a man between 50 and 69 years old who received an inactivated influenza vaccine. This CDR3 is CSTPGTSGSRGGELFF. DNA for the CDR3: TGCAGTACTCCTGGGACTAGCGGGAGTCGGGGCGGGGAGCTGTTTTTT.